This T cell receptor beta chain emerged from a study of control samples from healthy donors and cancer patients. Profiled with immunoSEQ multiplex PCR; TCRdb holds only in-frame clones, not every one. The sample consists of more than 30,000 clones, approximately 94% of them appearing once. What was sequenced was blood. This sequence was found in a man aged 60 to 69 in good health.

In DNA, the CDR3 is TGTGCCAGCAGTTATCCCCCCCGGGGCACTGAAGCTTTCTTT. Its protein product is CASSYPPRGTEAFF. The rearrangement joins TRBV6-2 or TRBV6-3 to TRBJ1-1; D gene ambiguous. The CDR3 runs to 14 residues. CDR1 is MNHEY, CDR2 SVGEGT, per germline. V was clipped by 3 bases and J by 4 bases, with 12 bases between them.